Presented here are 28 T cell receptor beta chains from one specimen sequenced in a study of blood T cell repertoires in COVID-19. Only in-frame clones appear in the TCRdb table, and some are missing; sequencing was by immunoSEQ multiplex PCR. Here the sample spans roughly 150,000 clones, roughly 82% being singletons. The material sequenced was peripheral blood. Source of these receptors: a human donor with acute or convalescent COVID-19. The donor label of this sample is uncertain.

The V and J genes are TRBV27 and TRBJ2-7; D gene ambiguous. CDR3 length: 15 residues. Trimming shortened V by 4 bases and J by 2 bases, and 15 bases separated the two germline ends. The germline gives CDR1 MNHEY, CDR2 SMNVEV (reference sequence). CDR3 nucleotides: TGTGCCAGCAGTTCCCCCTCTCAGGCCCCCTACGAGCAGTACTTC. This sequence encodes CASSSPSQAPYEQYF.

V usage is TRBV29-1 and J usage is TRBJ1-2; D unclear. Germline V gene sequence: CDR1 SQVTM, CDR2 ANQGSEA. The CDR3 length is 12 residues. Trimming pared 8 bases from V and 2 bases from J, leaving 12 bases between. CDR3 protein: CSMMTGNYGYTF. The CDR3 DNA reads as TGCAGCATGATGACGGGGAACTATGGCTACACCTTC.

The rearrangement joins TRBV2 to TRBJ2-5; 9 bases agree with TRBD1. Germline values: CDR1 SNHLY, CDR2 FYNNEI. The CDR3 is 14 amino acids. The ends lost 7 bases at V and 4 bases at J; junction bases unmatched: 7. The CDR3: CASTGTGWGETQYF. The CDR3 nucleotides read TGTGCCAGCACCGGGACAGGGTGGGGAGAGACCCAGTACTTC.

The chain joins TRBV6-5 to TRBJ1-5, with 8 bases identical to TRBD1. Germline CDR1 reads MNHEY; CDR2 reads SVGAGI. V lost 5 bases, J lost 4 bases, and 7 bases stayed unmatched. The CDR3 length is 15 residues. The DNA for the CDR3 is TGTGCCAGCAGTCCGACAGGGGTAGAGAATCAGCCCCAGCATTTT. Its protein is CASSPTGVENQPQHF.

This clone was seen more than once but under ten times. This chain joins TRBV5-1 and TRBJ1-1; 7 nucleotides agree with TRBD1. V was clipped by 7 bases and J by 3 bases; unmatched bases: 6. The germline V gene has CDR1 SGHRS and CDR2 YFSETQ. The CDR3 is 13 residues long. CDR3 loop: CASGDREDTEAFF. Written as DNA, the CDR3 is TGCGCCAGCGGGGACAGAGAGGACACTGAAGCTTTCTTT. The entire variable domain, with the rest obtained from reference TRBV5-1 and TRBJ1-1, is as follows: KAGVTQTPRYLIKTRGQQVTLSCSPISGHRSVSWYQQTPGQGLQFLFEYFSETQRNKGNFPGRFSGRQFSNSRSEMNVSTLELGDSALYLCASGDREDTEAFFGQGTRLTVV.

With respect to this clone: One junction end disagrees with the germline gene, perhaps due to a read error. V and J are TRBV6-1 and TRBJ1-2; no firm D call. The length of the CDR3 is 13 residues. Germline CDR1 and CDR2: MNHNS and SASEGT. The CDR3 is CASREGWSGGYTF. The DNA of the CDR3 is TGTGCCAGCAGAGAAGGGTGGAGTGGCGGCTACACCTTC.

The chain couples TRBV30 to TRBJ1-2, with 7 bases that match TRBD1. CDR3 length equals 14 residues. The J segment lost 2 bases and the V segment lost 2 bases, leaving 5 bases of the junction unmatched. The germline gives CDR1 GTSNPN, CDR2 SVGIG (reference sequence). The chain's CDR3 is CAWSQRTGNYGYTF. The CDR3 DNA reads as TGTGCCTGGAGTCAACGGACAGGCAACTATGGCTACACCTTC.

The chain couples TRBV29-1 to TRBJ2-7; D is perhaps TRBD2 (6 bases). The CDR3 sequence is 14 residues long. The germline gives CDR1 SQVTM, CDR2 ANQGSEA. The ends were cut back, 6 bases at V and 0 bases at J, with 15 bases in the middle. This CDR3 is CSVAGTPSSYEQYF. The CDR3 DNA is TGCAGCGTAGCTGGGACTCCTAGCTCCTACGAGCAGTACTTC.

The CDR3 loop is CAWSVEGNQPQHF. CDR3 bases: TGTGCCTGGAGTGTTGAGGGCAATCAGCCCCAGCATTTT. This chain connects TRBV30 to TRBJ1-5; D is undetermined. The germline V gene encodes CDR1 GTSNPN and CDR2 SVGIG (reference sequence). Trimming shortened V by 0 bases and J by 2 bases, and 5 bases separated the two germline ends. The CDR3 loop spans 13 amino acids.

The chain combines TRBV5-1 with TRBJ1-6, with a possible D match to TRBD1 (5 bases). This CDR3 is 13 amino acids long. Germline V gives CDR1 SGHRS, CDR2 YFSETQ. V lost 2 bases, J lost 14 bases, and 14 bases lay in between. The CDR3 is CASSFGAGDTLHF. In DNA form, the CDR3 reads TGCGCCAGCAGCTTTGGGGCTGGAGACACCCTCCACTTT.

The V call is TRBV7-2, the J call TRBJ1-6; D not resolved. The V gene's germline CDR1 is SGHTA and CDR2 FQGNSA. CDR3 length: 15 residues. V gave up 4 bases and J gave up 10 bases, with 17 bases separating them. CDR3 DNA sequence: TGTGCCAGCAGCTCCCCGCAGCGAGGGCGGTCACCCCTCCACTTT. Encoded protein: CASSSPQRGRSPLHF.

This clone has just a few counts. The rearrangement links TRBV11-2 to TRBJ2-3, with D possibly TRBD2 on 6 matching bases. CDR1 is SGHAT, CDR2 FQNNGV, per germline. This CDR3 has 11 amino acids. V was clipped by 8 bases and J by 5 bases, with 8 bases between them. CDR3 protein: CASFGGDTQYF. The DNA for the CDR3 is TGTGCCAGCTTCGGGGGAGATACGCAGTATTTT.

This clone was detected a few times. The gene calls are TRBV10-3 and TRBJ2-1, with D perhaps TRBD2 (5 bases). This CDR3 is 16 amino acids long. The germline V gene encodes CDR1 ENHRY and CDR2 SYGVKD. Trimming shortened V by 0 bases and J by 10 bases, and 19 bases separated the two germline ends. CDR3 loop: CAISESSPGSASEQFF. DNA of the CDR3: TGTGCCATCAGTGAGTCGAGCCCGGGGAGTGCTAGCGAGCAGTTCTTC.

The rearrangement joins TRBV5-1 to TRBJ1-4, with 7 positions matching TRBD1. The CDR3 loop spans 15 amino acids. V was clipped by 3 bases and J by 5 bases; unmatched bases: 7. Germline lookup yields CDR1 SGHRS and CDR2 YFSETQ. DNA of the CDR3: TGCGCCAGCAGCTCGAAAGGGGGCAGGAATGAAAAACTGTTTTTT. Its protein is CASSSKGGRNEKLFF.

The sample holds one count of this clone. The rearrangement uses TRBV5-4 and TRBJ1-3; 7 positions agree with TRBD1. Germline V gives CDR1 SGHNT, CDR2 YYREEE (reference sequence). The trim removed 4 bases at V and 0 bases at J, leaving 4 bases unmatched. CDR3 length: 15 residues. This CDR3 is CASSTDRFSGNTIYF. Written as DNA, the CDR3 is TGTGCCAGCAGCACGGACAGGTTCTCTGGAAACACCATATATTTT. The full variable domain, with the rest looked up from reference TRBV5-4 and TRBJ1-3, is ETGVTQSPTHLIKTRGQQVTLRCSSQSGHNTVSWYQQALGQGPQFIFQYYREEENGRGNFPPRFSGLQFPNYSSELNVNALELDDSALYLCASSTDRFSGNTIYFGEGSWLTVV.

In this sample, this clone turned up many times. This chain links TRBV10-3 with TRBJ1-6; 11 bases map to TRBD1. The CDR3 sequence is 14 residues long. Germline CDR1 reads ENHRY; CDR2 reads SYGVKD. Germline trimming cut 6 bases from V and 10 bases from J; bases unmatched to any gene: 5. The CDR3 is CAISAGTGGSPLHF. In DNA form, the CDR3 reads TGTGCCATCAGCGCAGGGACAGGGGGATCACCCCTCCACTTT.

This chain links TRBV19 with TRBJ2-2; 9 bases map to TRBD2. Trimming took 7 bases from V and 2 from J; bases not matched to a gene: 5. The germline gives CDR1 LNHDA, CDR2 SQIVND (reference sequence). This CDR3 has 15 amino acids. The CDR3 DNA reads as TGTGCCAGTATGGGACTAGCTCTAAACACCGGGGAGCTGTTTTTT. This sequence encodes CASMGLALNTGELFF.

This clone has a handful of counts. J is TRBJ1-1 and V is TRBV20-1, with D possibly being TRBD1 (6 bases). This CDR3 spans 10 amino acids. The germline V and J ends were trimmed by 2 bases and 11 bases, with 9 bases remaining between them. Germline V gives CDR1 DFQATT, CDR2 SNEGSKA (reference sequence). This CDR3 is CSARRDKAFF. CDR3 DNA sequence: TGCAGTGCTAGACGGGACAAGGCTTTCTTT.

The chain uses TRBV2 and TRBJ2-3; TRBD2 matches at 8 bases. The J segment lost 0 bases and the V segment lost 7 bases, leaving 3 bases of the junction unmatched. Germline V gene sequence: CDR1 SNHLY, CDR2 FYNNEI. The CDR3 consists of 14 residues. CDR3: CASKKRGSTDTQYF. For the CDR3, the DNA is TGTGCCAGCAAAAAGCGGGGGAGCACAGATACGCAGTATTTT.

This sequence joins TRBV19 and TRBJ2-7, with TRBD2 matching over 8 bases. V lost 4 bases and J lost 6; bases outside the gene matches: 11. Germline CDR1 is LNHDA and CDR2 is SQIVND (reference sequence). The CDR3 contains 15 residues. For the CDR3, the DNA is TGTGCCAGTAGTACCTTCGGGAGGGTTATCGGCGAGCAGTACTTC. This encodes CASSTFGRVIGEQYF.

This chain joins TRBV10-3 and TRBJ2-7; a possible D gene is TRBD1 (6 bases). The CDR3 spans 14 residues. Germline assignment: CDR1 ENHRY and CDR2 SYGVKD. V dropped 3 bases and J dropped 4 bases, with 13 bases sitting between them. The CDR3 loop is CAISDSRTEYEQYF. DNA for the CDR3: TGTGCCATCAGTGATAGCAGGACAGAATACGAGCAGTACTTC.

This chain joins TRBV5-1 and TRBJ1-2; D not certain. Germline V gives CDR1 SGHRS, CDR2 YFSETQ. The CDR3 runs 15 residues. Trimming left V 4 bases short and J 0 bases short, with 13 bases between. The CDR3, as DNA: TGCGCCAGCAGCCTTGCCCTCGAGGCTAACTATGGCTACACCTTC. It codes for CASSLALEANYGYTF.

CDR3 coding DNA: TGTGCCATCAGCACCGGACAGGGCAGCAATCAGCCCCAGCATTTT. This sequence encodes CAISTGQGSNQPQHF. The V gene is TRBV10-3, the J gene TRBJ1-5; TRBD1 matches at 8 bases. The CDR3 has 15 residues. Germline values: CDR1 ENHRY, CDR2 SYGVKD. V dropped 6 bases and J dropped 1; count of bases not matched to a gene: 5.

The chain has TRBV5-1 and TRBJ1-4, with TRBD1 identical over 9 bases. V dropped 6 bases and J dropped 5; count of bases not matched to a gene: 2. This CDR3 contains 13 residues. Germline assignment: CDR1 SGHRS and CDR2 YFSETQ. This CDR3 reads CASMGTGNEKLFF. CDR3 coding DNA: TGCGCCAGCATGGGGACAGGGAATGAAAAACTGTTTTTT.

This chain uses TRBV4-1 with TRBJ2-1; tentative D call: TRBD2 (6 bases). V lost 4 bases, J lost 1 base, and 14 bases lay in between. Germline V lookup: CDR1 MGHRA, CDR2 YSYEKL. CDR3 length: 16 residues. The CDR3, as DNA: TGCGCCAGCAGCCCGCGGGGTCGGGGGTCCTACAATGAGCAGTTCTTC. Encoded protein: CASSPRGRGSYNEQFF.

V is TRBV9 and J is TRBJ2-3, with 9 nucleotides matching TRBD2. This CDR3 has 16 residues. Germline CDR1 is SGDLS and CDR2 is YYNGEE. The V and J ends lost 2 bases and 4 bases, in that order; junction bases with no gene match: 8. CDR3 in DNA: TGTGCCAGCAGCGTCGCTGCGGGGGGGCGGGCAGATACGCAGTATTTT. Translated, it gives CASSVAAGGRADTQYF.

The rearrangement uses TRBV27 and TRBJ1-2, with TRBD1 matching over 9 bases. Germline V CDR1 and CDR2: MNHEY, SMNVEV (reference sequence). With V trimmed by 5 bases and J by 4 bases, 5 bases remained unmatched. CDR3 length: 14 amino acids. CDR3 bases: TGTGCCAGCAGTAATCCGGGACAGGGCTATGGCTACACCTTC. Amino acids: CASSNPGQGYGYTF.

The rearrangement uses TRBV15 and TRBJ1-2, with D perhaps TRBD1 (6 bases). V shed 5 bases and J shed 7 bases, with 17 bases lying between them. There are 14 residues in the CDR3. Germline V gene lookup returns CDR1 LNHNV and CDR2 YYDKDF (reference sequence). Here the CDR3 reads CATSPRRQARGYTF. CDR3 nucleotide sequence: TGTGCCACCAGCCCACGGCGACAGGCCCGTGGCTACACCTTC.